Each of the 23 T cell receptor beta chains below was sequenced from the same sample in a study of shared clonotypes between healthy human individuals. Produced via immunoSEQ multiplex PCR; TCRdb's table is partial and in-frame only. This sample has 2 million or so clones, with 95% found just once. The sequenced sample consisted of naive CD4+ T cells sorted from blood. Subset described: CD45RA+ positively selected. Receptors were obtained from a man in his late teens or twenties in good health.

The chain uses TRBV6-6 and TRBJ1-3, with 7 nucleotides matching TRBD1. This CDR3 has 16 amino acids. V was clipped by 5 bases and J by 0 bases; unmatched bases: 7. Germline V gene lookup returns CDR1 MNHNY and CDR2 SVGAGI (reference sequence). CDR3 sequence (DNA): TGTGCCAGCAGTCAAACCTCAGGGGGCTCTGGAAACACCATATATTTT. It specifies CASSQTSGGSGNTIYF.

V usage is TRBV30 and J usage is TRBJ2-7, with 11 positions matching TRBD2. Germline-derived CDR1 and CDR2 are GTSNPN and SVGIG (reference sequence). The CDR3 is 17 residues long. The V and J ends lost 0 bases and 5 bases, in that order; junction bases with no gene match: 12. The CDR3: CAWSVLLTSGSIHEQYF. CDR3 DNA sequence: TGTGCCTGGAGTGTACTGTTAACTAGCGGGAGCATACACGAGCAGTACTTC.

The rearrangement links TRBV9 to TRBJ2-7; D gene unclear. The germline V and J ends were trimmed by 0 bases and 0 bases, with 7 bases remaining between them. CDR3 length: 14 amino acids. CDR1 SGDLS and CDR2 YYNGEE come from the germline V gene. CDR3 in amino acids: CASSVAVPSYEQYF. The CDR3 DNA follows: TGTGCCAGCAGCGTAGCGGTCCCCTCCTACGAGCAGTACTTC.

Regarding this clone: The identical CDR3 is also encoded by other nucleotide sequences in the sample. This chain connects TRBV10-3 to TRBJ1-2, with D unclear. This CDR3 region has 13 residues. Germline V gene sequence: CDR1 ENHRY, CDR2 SYGVKD. V lost 6 bases and J 1 base, leaving 9 bases between the germline ends. CDR3 sequence reads: CAISLDINYGYTF. The CDR3 DNA follows: TGTGCCATCAGCCTAGATATTAACTATGGCTACACCTTC.

This chain links TRBV27 with TRBJ1-6; weak D call: TRBD1 (6 bases). Trimming removed 2 bases at V and 9 bases at J, with 20 bases between. The CDR3 length is 17 residues. Germline assignment: CDR1 MNHEY and CDR2 SMNVEV (reference sequence). Written as DNA, the CDR3 is TGTGCCAGCAGTTTAGCCGGCAGGGGAGGACCCCTTTCACCCCTCCACTTT. Translating it yields CASSLAGRGGPLSPLHF.

The chain uses TRBV9 and TRBJ2-7, with 13 bases fitting TRBD2. Germline trimming cut 3 bases from V and 5 bases from J; bases unmatched to any gene: 5. Germline V CDR1 and CDR2: SGDLS, YYNGEE. This CDR3 has 15 residues. CDR3 sequence (DNA): TGTGCCAGCAGCGAGAGGACTAGCGGGAGAGACGAGCAGTACTTC. It translates to CASSERTSGRDEQYF. The full variable domain, completed using reference TRBV9 and TRBJ2-7, is DSGVTQTPKHLITATGQRVTLRCSPRSGDLSVYWYQQSLDQGLQFLIQYYNGEERAKGNILERFSAQQFPDLHSELNLSSLELGDSALYFCASSERTSGRDEQYFGPGTRLTVT.

The V and J genes are TRBV5-6 and TRBJ1-1; D is unresolved. Germline V gives CDR1 SGHDT, CDR2 YYEEEE. Trimming pared 6 bases from V and 11 bases from J, leaving 26 bases between. The CDR3 extends over 15 amino acids. DNA of the CDR3: TGTGCCAGCACCTCCCTAGCGGCAACAACCTTCGGGGCTTTCTTT. This sequence encodes CASTSLAATTFGAFF.

The chain has TRBV27 and TRBJ1-2; D gene uncertain. The CDR3 sequence is 12 residues long. CDR1 is MNHEY and CDR2 is SMNVEV in the germline V gene (reference sequence). With 3 bases removed from V and 7 bases from J, the gap between germline ends came to 9 bases. As DNA, the CDR3 is TGTGCCAGCAGTTTTCGAGGAGGTGGCTACACCTTC. Its translation: CASSFRGGGYTF.

The V gene is TRBV27, the J gene TRBJ2-4; maybe TRBD1 (5 bases). Germline lookup yields CDR1 MNHEY and CDR2 SMNVEV (reference sequence). The CDR3 sequence is 14 residues long. Deletions cut 6 bases from V and 1 base from J, with 10 bases between. In DNA, the CDR3 is TGTGCCAGCAGAAGGGGTGCGGCCAAAAACATTCAGTACTTC. Its translation: CASRRGAAKNIQYF.

V is TRBV18 and J is TRBJ2-4; D may correspond to TRBD1 or TRBD2 (6 bases each). Germline V gene lookup returns CDR1 KGHSH and CDR2 LQKENI. Trimming took 4 bases from V and 7 from J, leaving 17 bases between them. This CDR3 spans 15 amino acids. The CDR3 protein is CASSLPWGAANIQYF. The CDR3 bases are TGTGCCAGCTCACTCCCCTGGGGGGCCGCGAACATTCAGTACTTC.

The rearrangement joins TRBV9 to TRBJ1-2; 7 nucleotides agree with TRBD1. The CDR3 loop spans 16 amino acids. Unmatched junction bases numbered 11, after V lost 2 bases and J lost 4 bases. Germline CDR1 reads SGDLS; CDR2 reads YYNGEE. CDR3 DNA sequence: TGTGCCAGCAGCGTTACTGACTCGGGACAGCTCTATGGCTACACCTTC. Amino acids: CASSVTDSGQLYGYTF.

CDR3 DNA: TGTGCCAGTAGTCTCGGGACAGGGCTCCCTAATGGAGCTTTCTTT. This sequence encodes CASSLGTGLPNGAFF. The rearrangement uses TRBV19 and TRBJ1-1, with 9 nucleotides matching TRBD1. The CDR3 has 15 amino acids. Germline CDR1 and CDR2: LNHDA and SQIVND (reference sequence). Germline trimming cut 5 bases from V and 10 bases from J; bases unmatched to any gene: 14.

J is TRBJ2-3 and V is TRBV6-1, with 7 positions matching TRBD2. In germline, CDR1 is MNHNS, CDR2 SASEGT. CDR3 length: 14 residues. With V trimmed by 6 bases and J by 6 bases, 9 bases remained unmatched. The CDR3 reads CASRPSGGSDTQYF. The DNA of the CDR3 is TGTGCCAGCAGGCCTTCGGGCGGGAGTGATACGCAGTATTTT.

The gene calls are TRBV6-6 and TRBJ2-1, with D perhaps matching TRBD1 or TRBD2 (5 bases each). This CDR3 contains 16 residues. With 5 bases removed from V and 2 bases from J, the gap between germline ends came to 16 bases. The V gene's germline CDR1 is MNHNY and CDR2 SVGAGI (reference sequence). This CDR3 is CASSPFGTPTYNEQFF. Written as DNA, the CDR3 is TGTGCCAGCAGTCCATTCGGGACGCCGACCTACAATGAGCAGTTCTTC.

The V and J genes are TRBV30 and TRBJ2-5, with D perhaps matching TRBD2 (5 bases). The CDR3 is made up of 14 amino acids. Trimming pared 1 base from V and 5 bases from J, leaving 14 bases between. The germline CDR1 and CDR2 sequences are GTSNPN and SVGIG (reference sequence). The CDR3 sequence is CAWSASLVSETQYF. CDR3 DNA sequence: TGTGCCTGGAGTGCCTCACTAGTGAGCGAGACCCAGTACTTC.

The chain has TRBV7-2 and TRBJ2-2; 10 bases map to TRBD2. This CDR3 has 17 residues. Per the germline V gene, CDR1 is SGHTA and CDR2 is FQGNSA. The V and J ends lost 2 bases and 3 bases, in that order; junction bases with no gene match: 6. CDR3 protein: CASSLPSGRADTGELFF. In DNA, the CDR3 is TGTGCCAGCAGCTTACCAAGCGGGAGGGCCGACACCGGGGAGCTGTTTTTT.

This chain connects TRBV18 to TRBJ2-2; no clear D gene. Germline V CDR1 and CDR2: KGHSH, LQKENI. The CDR3 has 13 amino acids. Deletions cut 9 bases from V and 0 bases from J, with 8 bases between. The CDR3 sequence is CASGRTNTGELFF. CDR3 nucleotide sequence: TGTGCCAGTGGACGGACGAACACCGGGGAGCTGTTTTTT.

This clone was counted once. The chain recombines TRBV7-2 with TRBJ1-5; a possible D gene is TRBD1 (5 bases). The CDR3 sequence is 13 residues long. In germline, CDR1 is SGHTA, CDR2 FQGNSA. V shed 4 bases and J shed 6 bases, with 10 bases lying between them. In DNA, the CDR3 is TGTGCCAGCAGCTCCCGGGGCTCTCAGCCCCAGCATTTT. Protein sequence: CASSSRGSQPQHF.

V is TRBV6-5 and J is TRBJ2-1; no reliable D call. The V gene's germline CDR1 is MNHEY and CDR2 SVGAGI. V was trimmed by 0 bases and J by 6 bases, leaving 15 bases between them. The CDR3 loop spans 16 amino acids. In DNA form, the CDR3 reads TGTGCCAGCAGTTACTCCAACAAACCCATAATCAATGAGCAGTTCTTC. Translated: CASSYSNKPIINEQFF.

V gene TRBV19 combines with J gene TRBJ2-1; no clear D gene. This CDR3 spans 13 amino acids. Trimming pared 3 bases from V and 1 base from J, leaving 4 bases between. Germline assignment: CDR1 LNHDA and CDR2 SQIVND (reference sequence). CDR3 bases: TGTGCCAGTAGTATCCCGTCCTACAATGAGCAGTTCTTC. Residues: CASSIPSYNEQFF.

In nucleotides, the CDR3 is TGCGCCAGCAGCTCAAACGGACCGAACACCGGGGAGCTGTTTTTT. As protein: CASSSNGPNTGELFF. V is TRBV5-1 and J is TRBJ2-2; D is unresolved. V dropped 3 bases and J dropped 0 bases, with 9 bases sitting between them. Looked up from germline, CDR1 is SGHRS and CDR2 is YFSETQ. The CDR3 totals 15 residues.

This clone was detected a few times. This chain links TRBV19 with TRBJ2-1; 11 bases match TRBD2. Germline values: CDR1 LNHDA, CDR2 SQIVND (reference sequence). This CDR3 comprises 14 residues. The V and J ends lost 5 bases and 6 bases, in that order; junction bases with no gene match: 3. CDR3 sequence reads: CASSSLAGGNEQFF. CDR3 nucleotide sequence: TGTGCCAGTAGTTCTCTAGCGGGAGGCAATGAGCAGTTCTTC.

This clone appeared a single time. The gene calls are TRBV5-4 and TRBJ2-5, with D perhaps assigned TRBD1 or TRBD2 (5 bases each). Between the trimmed V and J ends, which lost 4 bases and 5 bases, there was a span of 21 bases. This CDR3 has 16 residues. The germline V gene encodes CDR1 SGHNT and CDR2 YYREEE (reference sequence). CDR3 protein: CASSKPGTPGVETQYF. The CDR3 DNA is TGTGCCAGCAGCAAACCGGGGACCCCGGGTGTGGAGACCCAGTACTTC.